This T cell receptor (beta chain) was observed in a study of response to subunit inactivated influenza vaccine. A single record per CDR3 protein comes from TCRdb applying MiXCR to the RT-PCR reads. The repertoire consists of about 700,000 distinct CDR3 sequences, with approximately 14% occurring once and the leading ten covering less than 7%. This clonotype was counted only a few times. Trimming removed 2 bases from V and 6 bases from J, with 14 bases in between. This CDR3 comprises 14 residues. Germline V gives CDR1 SGHDN, CDR2 FVKESK. The material was PBMCs from blood, obtained 14 to 15 days before vaccination. The TCR originated in a man aged 45-60 years who received an inactivated influenza vaccine. The gene calls are TRBV14 and TRBJ2-7; D tentatively reads TRBD1 or TRBD2 (5 bases each). The CDR3 protein is CASSQTLGVTEQYF. In nucleotides, the CDR3 is TGTGCCAGCAGCCAAACCCTGGGGGTGACCGAGCAGTACTTC.